The TCR beta chain under discussion was sequenced for a study of blood T cells in healthy people across ages. The study, taken as a whole, reports: More naive CD4+ cells and higher diversity marked long-lived donors relative to aged donors. The study lacked donor CMV status, which possibly confounded expanded clonotype changes.

CDR1 is DFQATT and CDR2 is SNEGSKA in the germline V gene (reference sequence). Between the trimmed V and J ends, which lost 6 bases and 8 bases, there was a span of 17 bases. CDR3 size: 13 residues. Aged about 6 to 95, donors were systemically healthy Caucasians from Russia. Per sample, at least 6 micrograms of total RNA were extracted. Primed by a sample-barcoded 5' primer and a J-beta primer mix, a second PCR proceeded for 7 to 11 cycles. Each CDR3 protein is one row after TCRdb ran MiXCR on the 5' RACE reads. Among about 1.1 million distinct CDR3 sequences, under 40% were seen once, and the ten largest hold under 15%. Regarding this clonotype: Its antigen remains unknown.

The V call is TRBV20-1, the J call TRBJ2-1; D is unclear. Sequencing input: blood. The origin of this receptor is a man younger than 35 in good health. The CDR3 region is CSAKTGRLDEQFF. CDR3 DNA sequence: TGCAGTGCCAAAACCGGACGATTGGATGAGCAGTTCTTC.